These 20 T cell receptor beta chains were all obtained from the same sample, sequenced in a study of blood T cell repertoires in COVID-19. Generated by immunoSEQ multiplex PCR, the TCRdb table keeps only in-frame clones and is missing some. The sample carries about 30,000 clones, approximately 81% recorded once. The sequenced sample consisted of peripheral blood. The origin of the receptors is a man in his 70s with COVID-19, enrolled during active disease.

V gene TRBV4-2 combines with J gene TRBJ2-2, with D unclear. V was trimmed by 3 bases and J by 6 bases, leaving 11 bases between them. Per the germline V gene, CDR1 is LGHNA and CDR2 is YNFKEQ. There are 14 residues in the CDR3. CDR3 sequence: CASSHESVAGELFF. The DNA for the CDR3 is TGTGCCAGCAGCCATGAGAGCGTGGCCGGGGAGCTGTTTTTT.

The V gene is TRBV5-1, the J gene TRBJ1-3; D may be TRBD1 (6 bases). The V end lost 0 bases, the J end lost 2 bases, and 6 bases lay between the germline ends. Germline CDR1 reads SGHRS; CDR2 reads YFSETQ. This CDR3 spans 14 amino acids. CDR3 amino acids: CASSLGQAGNTIYF. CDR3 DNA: TGCGCCAGCAGCTTGGGACAGGCTGGAAACACCATATATTTT.

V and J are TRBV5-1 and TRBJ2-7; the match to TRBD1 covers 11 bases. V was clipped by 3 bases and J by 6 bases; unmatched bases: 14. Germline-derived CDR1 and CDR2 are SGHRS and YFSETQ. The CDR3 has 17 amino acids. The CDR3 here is CASSSGTGGGKGFEQYF. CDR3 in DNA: TGCGCCAGCAGCTCAGGGACAGGGGGGGGGAAGGGCTTCGAGCAGTACTTC. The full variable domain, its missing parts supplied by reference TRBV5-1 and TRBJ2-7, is KAGVTQTPRYLIKTRGQQVTLSCSPISGHRSVSWYQQTPGQGLQFLFEYFSETQRNKGNFPGRFSGRQFSNSRSEMNVSTLELGDSALYLCASSSGTGGGKGFEQYFGPGTRLTVT.

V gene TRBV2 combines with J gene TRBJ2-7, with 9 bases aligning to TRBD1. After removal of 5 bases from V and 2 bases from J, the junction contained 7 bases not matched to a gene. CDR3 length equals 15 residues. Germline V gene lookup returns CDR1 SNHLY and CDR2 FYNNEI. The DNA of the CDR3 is TGTGCCAGCAGTCCCGGGACAGGGCCCCCCTACGAGCAGTACTTC. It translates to CASSPGTGPPYEQYF.

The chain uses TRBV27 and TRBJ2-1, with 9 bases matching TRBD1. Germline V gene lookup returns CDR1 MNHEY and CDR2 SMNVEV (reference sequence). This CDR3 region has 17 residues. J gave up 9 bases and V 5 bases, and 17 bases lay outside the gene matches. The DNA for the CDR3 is TGTGCCAGCAGTACGCACGGGACAGGGATAGGGTTAGGTGAGCAGTTCTTC. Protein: CASSTHGTGIGLGEQFF.

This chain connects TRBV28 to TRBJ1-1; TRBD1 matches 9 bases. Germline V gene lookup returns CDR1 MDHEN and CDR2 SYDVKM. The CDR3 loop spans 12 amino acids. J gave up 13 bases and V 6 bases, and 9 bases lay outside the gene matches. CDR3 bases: TGTGCCAGCAGGCCCTCGGACAGGGGAAGTTTCTTT. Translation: CASRPSDRGSFF.

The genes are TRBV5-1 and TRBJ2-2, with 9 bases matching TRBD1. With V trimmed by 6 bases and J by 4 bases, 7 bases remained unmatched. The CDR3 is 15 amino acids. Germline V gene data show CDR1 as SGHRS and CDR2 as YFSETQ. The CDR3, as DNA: TGCGCCAGCACTCGACAGGGGGACCCCACCGGGGAGCTGTTTTTT. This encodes CASTRQGDPTGELFF.

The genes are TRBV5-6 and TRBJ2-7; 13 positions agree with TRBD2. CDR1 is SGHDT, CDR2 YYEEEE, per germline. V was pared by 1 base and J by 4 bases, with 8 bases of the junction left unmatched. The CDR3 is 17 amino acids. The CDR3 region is CASSLRTSGRLGYEQYF. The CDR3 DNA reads TGTGCCAGCAGCTTGAGGACTAGCGGGAGACTGGGATACGAGCAGTACTTC.

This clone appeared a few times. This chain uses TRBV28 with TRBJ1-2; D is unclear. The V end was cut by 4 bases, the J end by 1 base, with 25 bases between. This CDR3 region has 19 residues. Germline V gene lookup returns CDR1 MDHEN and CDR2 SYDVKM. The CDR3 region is CASSSLNPPIREINYGYTF. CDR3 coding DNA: TGTGCCAGCAGTTCCCTCAATCCCCCTATCCGGGAGATTAACTATGGCTACACCTTC.

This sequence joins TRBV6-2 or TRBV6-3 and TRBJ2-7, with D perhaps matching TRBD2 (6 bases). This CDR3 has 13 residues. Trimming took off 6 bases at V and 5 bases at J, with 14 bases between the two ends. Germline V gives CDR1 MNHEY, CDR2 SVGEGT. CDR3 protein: CASSPPWGDEQYF. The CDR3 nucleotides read TGTGCCAGCAGCCCCCCTTGGGGGGACGAGCAGTACTTC.

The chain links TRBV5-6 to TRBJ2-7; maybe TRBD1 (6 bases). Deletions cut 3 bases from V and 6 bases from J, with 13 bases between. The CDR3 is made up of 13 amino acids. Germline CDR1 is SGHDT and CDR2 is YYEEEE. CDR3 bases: TGTGCCAGCAGCTACCCGGGACAACTCGAGCAGTACTTC. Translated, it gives CASSYPGQLEQYF. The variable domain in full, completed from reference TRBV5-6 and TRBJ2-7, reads DAGVTQSPTHLIKTRGQQVTLRCSPKSGHDTVSWYQQALGQGPQFIFQYYEEEERQRGNFPDRFSGHQFPNYSSELNVNALLLGDSALYLCASSYPGQLEQYFGPGTRLTVT.

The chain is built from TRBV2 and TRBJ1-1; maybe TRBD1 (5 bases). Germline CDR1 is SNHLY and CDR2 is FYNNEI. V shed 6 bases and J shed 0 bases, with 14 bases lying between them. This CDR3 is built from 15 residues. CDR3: CASSLSRVVNTEAFF. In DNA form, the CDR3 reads TGTGCCAGCAGCCTATCCAGGGTCGTGAACACTGAAGCTTTCTTT.

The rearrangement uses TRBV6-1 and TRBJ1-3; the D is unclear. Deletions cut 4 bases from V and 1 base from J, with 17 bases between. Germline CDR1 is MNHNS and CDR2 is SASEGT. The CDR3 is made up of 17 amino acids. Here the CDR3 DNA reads TGTGCCAGCAGTGCCGCCGAGCGGGGAGGGTCTGGAAACACCATATATTTT. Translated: CASSAAERGGSGNTIYF.

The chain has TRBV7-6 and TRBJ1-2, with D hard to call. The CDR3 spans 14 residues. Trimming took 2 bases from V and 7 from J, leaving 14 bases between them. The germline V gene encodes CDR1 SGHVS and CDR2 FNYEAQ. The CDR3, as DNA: TGTGCCAGCAGCTTAAGTGACACCTCAGGTGGCTACACCTTC. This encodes CASSLSDTSGGYTF.

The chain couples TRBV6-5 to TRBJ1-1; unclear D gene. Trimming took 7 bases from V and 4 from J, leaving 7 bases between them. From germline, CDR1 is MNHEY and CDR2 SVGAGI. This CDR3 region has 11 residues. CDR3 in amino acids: CASTSSTEAFF. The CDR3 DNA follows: TGTGCCAGCACCTCGTCCACTGAAGCTTTCTTT.

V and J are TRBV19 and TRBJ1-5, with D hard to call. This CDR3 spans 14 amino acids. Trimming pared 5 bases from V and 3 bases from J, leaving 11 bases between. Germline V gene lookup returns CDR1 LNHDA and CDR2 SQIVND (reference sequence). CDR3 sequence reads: CASSFPSNNQPQHF. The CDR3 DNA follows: TGTGCCAGTAGTTTCCCAAGCAACAATCAGCCCCAGCATTTT.

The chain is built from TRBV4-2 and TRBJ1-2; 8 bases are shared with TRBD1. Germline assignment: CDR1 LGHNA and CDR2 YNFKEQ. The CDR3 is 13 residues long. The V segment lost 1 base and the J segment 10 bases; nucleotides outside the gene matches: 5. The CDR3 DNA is TGTGCCAGCAGCCAAGGAGGACAGGGTCACTACACCTTC. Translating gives CASSQGGQGHYTF.

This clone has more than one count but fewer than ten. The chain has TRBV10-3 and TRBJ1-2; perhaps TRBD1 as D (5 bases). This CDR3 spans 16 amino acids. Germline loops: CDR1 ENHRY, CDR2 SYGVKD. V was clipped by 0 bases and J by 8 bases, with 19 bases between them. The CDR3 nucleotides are TGTGCCATCAGTGAGTCGCGGAAAGGGGCTCGAGAGGGCTACACCTTC. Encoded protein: CAISESRKGAREGYTF.

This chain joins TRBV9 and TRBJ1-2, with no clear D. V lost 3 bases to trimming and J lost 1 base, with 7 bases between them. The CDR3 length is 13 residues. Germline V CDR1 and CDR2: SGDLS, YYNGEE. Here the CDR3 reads CASSGRINYGYTF. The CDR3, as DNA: TGTGCCAGCAGCGGCAGAATTAACTATGGCTACACCTTC.

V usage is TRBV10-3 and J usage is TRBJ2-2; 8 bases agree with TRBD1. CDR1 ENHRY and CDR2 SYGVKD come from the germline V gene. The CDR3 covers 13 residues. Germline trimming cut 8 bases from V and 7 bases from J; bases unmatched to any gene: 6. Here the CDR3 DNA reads TGTGCCATCGGTGGACAGGGTTTCGGGGAGCTGTTTTTT. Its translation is CAIGGQGFGELFF.